Given below is one T cell receptor (beta chain) in context. Its antigen is undetermined. This sample was included in a study of Graves' ophthalmopathy and Graves' hyperthyroidism. Study conclusions and caveats: Most thyroid-expanded clonotypes exceeding 0.001 frequency were also found in blood.

Transcripts of RNA were the source for amplifying TCR beta CDR3 regions. First-round RT-PCR relied on HTBI primers, and a second-round multiplex PCR came next. TCRdb independently ran MiXCR on the multiplex PCR reads; one entry per CDR3 protein. Here the sample spans some 210,000 distinct CDR3 sequences, around 28% being singletons. There are 14 residues in the CDR3. In germline, CDR1 is SGHVS, CDR2 FQNEAQ. V was shortened by 1 base and J by 6 bases, with 9 bases between the two germline ends. The V call is TRBV7-8, the J call TRBJ2-2, with D possibly matching TRBD2 (5 bases). Source material: peripheral blood. The sequence was collected from a man between 50 and 59 years old with Graves' ophthalmopathy. The CDR3 here is CASSLGGRAGELFF. DNA for the CDR3: TGTGCCAGCAGCTTAGGAGGGCGTGCCGGGGAGCTGTTTTTT.